The 9 T cell receptor beta chains below all came from one sample that was sequenced in a study of shared clonotypes between healthy human individuals. TCRdb's table, derived via immunoSEQ multiplex PCR, lists solely in-frame clones and lacks some. The table shows about 1.5 million clones, with nearly 99% occurring only once. Source material: naive CD4+ T cells sorted from blood. The subset here: CD45RA+ positively selected. The receptors come from a young man in good health.

This chain joins TRBV2 and TRBJ2-1; D may be TRBD1 (5 bases). CDR1 and CDR2 from the germline V gene are SNHLY and FYNNEI. Trimming left V 3 bases short and J 3 bases short, with 9 bases between. The CDR3 contains 14 residues. The CDR3 sequence is CASSEAGIYNEQFF. The CDR3, as DNA: TGTGCCAGCAGTGAGGCAGGGATCTACAATGAGCAGTTCTTC.

The genes are TRBV9 and TRBJ1-1, with a possible D match to TRBD1 (5 bases). In germline, CDR1 is SGDLS, CDR2 YYNGEE. V lost 3 bases and J 5 bases, leaving 14 bases between the germline ends. The CDR3 covers 14 residues. CDR3 amino acids: CASSGVRGLTEAFF. CDR3 sequence (DNA): TGTGCCAGCAGCGGGGTACGGGGCTTAACTGAAGCTTTCTTT.

This chain links TRBV18 with TRBJ1-2; D uncertain. Trimming removed 2 bases from V and 4 bases from J, with 14 bases in between. The CDR3 spans 15 residues. CDR1 is KGHSH, CDR2 LQKENI, per germline. Written as DNA, the CDR3 is TGTGCCAGCTCACCATCCCAGACGGACCGCTATGGCTACACCTTC. Translating it yields CASSPSQTDRYGYTF.

This clone was found once. The chain has TRBV6-1 and TRBJ2-1; 10 bases line up with TRBD2. Germline values: CDR1 MNHNS, CDR2 SASEGT. There are 16 residues in the CDR3. Trimming took 2 bases from V and 8 from J; bases not matched to a gene: 9. Written as DNA, the CDR3 is TGTGCCAGCAGTGAACCCGGACTAGCGGAGACGGATGAGCAGTTCTTC. Amino acid sequence: CASSEPGLAETDEQFF.

The chain joins TRBV9 to TRBJ2-1, with 9 nucleotides matching TRBD1. This CDR3 contains 15 residues. The J segment lost 6 bases and the V segment lost 3 bases, leaving 7 bases of the junction unmatched. Germline-derived CDR1 and CDR2 are SGDLS and YYNGEE. In DNA, the CDR3 is TGTGCCAGCAGCGACCGGGACAGGGTGTTCAATGAGCAGTTCTTC. Its translation: CASSDRDRVFNEQFF.

This chain links TRBV27 with TRBJ2-7, with TRBD1 matching 11 bases. This CDR3 comprises 14 residues. Unmatched junction bases numbered 6, after V lost 8 bases and J lost 3 bases. CDR1 and CDR2 from the germline V gene are MNHEY and SMNVEV (reference sequence). CDR3 nucleotide sequence: TGTGCCAGCCGCAGGGGACAGGGGGGCTACGAGCAGTACTTC. Its translation is CASRRGQGGYEQYF.

Note on this clone: The same CDR3 can be traced to other DNA sequences in this sample. The chain has TRBV7-8 and TRBJ2-7; D is uncertain. Trimming cost V 5 bases and J 0 bases, with 5 bases left between them. This CDR3 has 12 amino acids. Germline assignment: CDR1 SGHVS and CDR2 FQNEAQ. The CDR3 DNA reads TGTGCCAGCAGCCCGAGCTCCTACGAGCAGTACTTC. This codes for CASSPSSYEQYF.

This chain joins TRBV2 and TRBJ2-5; D unresolved. CDR3 length equals 13 residues. V lost 5 bases to trimming and J lost 2 bases, with 9 bases between them. CDR1 is SNHLY, CDR2 FYNNEI, per germline. CDR3 coding DNA: TGTGCCAGCAGTCTCGTGGAGCAAGAGACCCAGTACTTC. This codes for CASSLVEQETQYF. Filled out from reference TRBV2 and TRBJ2-5, the complete variable domain reads EPEVTQTPSHQVTQMGQEVILRCVPISNHLYFYWYRQILGQKVEFLVSFYNNEISEKSEIFDDQFSVERPDGSNFTLKIRSTKLEDSAMYFCASSLVEQETQYFGPGTRLLVL.

The chain carries TRBV19 and TRBJ2-7; TRBD2 matches 10 bases. CDR1 is LNHDA and CDR2 is SQIVND in the germline V gene (reference sequence). Trimming at V came to 7 bases and at J to 2 bases, leaving 8 bases not matched to a gene. The CDR3 runs 15 residues. CDR3 DNA sequence: TGTGCCAGTAAAAATGGGGGGACTAGCGCCTACGAGCAGTACTTC. Translating gives CASKNGGTSAYEQYF.